Listed below are T cell receptor beta chains from one sample, sequenced in a study of T cells in Graves' hyperthyroidism and ophthalmopathy. In TCRdb, the multiplex PCR reads were re-called with MiXCR into one record per CDR3 protein. The sample contains about half a million distinct CDR3 sequences, 20% of which appear only once. The sequenced material came from blood. The receptors originated from a man in his late teens or twenties with Graves' hyperthyroidism. Both conserved end residues are part of each CDR3. A D gene is named only where the DNA matches it firmly. Clone size is not always given. Where it is, it says once, few, many or a class for expanded clones.

TRBV6-5	TRBJ1-1	-	many	CASSYGTRGHTEAFF	TGTGCCAGCAGTTACGGGACACGGGGGCACACTGAAGCTTTCTTT
TRBV2	TRBJ2-5	-	-	CASSELTPQETQYF	TGTGCCAGCAGTGAACTAACTCCCCAGGAGACCCAGTACTTC
TRBV5-1	TRBJ1-1	TRBD1	many	CASSFGTGGEEAFF	TGCGCCAGCAGCTTCGGGACAGGGGGCGAGGAAGCTTTCTTT
TRBV11-2	TRBJ1-5	-	many	CASSLIGSNQPQHF	TGTGCCAGCAGCTTAATTGGCAGCAATCAGCCCCAGCATTTT
TRBV6-1	TRBJ2-4	-	few	CASSALEIQYF	TGTGCCAGCAGTGCCTTAGAAATTCAGTACTTC
TRBV30	TRBJ1-5	-	many	CAWSGGISNQPQHF	TGTGCCTGGAGTGGAGGCATTAGCAATCAGCCCCAGCATTTT
TRBV29-1	TRBJ2-7	-	many	CSVELGHPGEQYF	TGCAGCGTTGAACTGGGACACCCCGGCGAGCAGTACTTC
TRBV19	TRBJ1-2	TRBD1	-	CASSTTLTGGVYGYTF	TGTGCCAGTAGTACAACATTAACAGGGGGAGTCTATGGCTACACCTTC
TRBV10-3	TRBJ1-5	TRBD1	-	CATQYYRVQGVNQPQHF	TGTGCCACCCAATACTACCGGGTCCAGGGGGTGAATCAGCCCCAGCATTTT
TRBV6-1	TRBJ2-3	-	many	CASSGSAGYTSTDTQYF	TGTGCCAGCAGTGGATCGGCGGGATATACTAGCACAGATACGCAGTATTTT
TRBV6-1	TRBJ1-5	-	few	CATKTGGNQPQHF	TGTGCCACCAAGACAGGCGGCAATCAGCCCCAGCATTTT
TRBV5-8	TRBJ1-2	-	many	CASSLAKGDGYTF	TGTGCCAGCAGCTTGGCCAAGGGGGATGGCTACACCTTC
TRBV28	TRBJ2-2	-	many	CASSYPNTGELFF	TGTGCCAGCAGTTATCCGAACACCGGGGAGCTGTTTTTT
TRBV12-5	TRBJ2-2	-	-	CASGPGGGELFF	TGTGCTAGTGGTCCTGGGGGCGGGGAGCTGTTTTTT
TRBV18	TRBJ1-1	TRBD1	few	CASSPVQGARAEAFF	TGTGCCAGCTCACCAGTACAGGGGGCGCGAGCTGAAGCTTTCTTT
TRBV30	TRBJ1-2	-	many	CAWSEDGYTF	TGTGCCTGGAGTGAAGACGGCTACACCTTC
TRBV5-6	TRBJ2-7	-	-	CASSGNRNSYEQYF	TGTGCCAGCAGCGGGAACAGGAACTCCTACGAGCAGTACTTC
TRBV12-3/TRBV12-4	TRBJ1-2	-	few	CASSSTQGWYGYTF	TGTGCCAGCAGCTCGACGCAGGGGTGGTATGGCTACACCTTC
TRBV6-5	TRBJ2-7	-	many	CASSYSPTGYEQYF	TGTGCCAGCAGTTACTCCCCTACTGGATACGAGCAGTACTTC
TRBV7-2	TRBJ2-7	-	many	CASSSYRAGQGQYF	TGTGCCAGCAGCTCATACCGGGCAGGACAAGGGCAGTACTTC
TRBV6-5	TRBJ1-2	-	many	CASSLEGGPRGYTF	TGTGCCAGCAGTTTAGAGGGGGGACCTCGAGGCTACACCTTC
TRBV27	TRBJ2-7	TRBD1	few	CASSFPRTGANEQYF	TGTGCCAGCAGTTTTCCTAGGACAGGGGCCAACGAGCAGTACTTC
TRBV11-2	TRBJ2-3	TRBD2	few	CASSLGGGRSDTQYF	TGTGCCAGCAGCTTAGGCGGGGGGCGATCAGATACGCAGTATTTT
TRBV3-1	TRBJ2-7	-	-	CASSQVLGPSYEQYF	TGTGCCAGCAGCCAAGTATTGGGACCCTCCTACGAGCAGTACTTC
TRBV20-1	TRBJ2-2	TRBD2	few	CSASSGATGELFF	TGCAGTGCATCTAGCGGGGCCACCGGGGAGCTGTTTTTT
TRBV5-1	TRBJ1-2	-	few	CASSWGGDQGSYTF	TGCGCCAGCAGCTGGGGGGGGGACCAAGGAAGCTACACCTTC
TRBV12-3/TRBV12-4	TRBJ1-5	-	many	CASSLGGSWQPQHF	TGTGCCAGCAGTTTAGGAGGAAGTTGGCAGCCCCAGCATTTT
TRBV7-8	TRBJ2-2	-	many	CASSSRDPTGELFF	TGTGCCAGCAGCTCCCGCGACCCTACCGGGGAGCTGTTTTTT
TRBV4-1	TRBJ1-2	-	many	CASSQGGSGYTF	TGCGCCAGCAGCCAAGGAGGGAGTGGCTACACCTTC
TRBV7-9	TRBJ1-2	TRBD1	-	CASSYGTGSDDGYTF	TGTGCCAGCAGCTACGGGACAGGTTCGGACGATGGCTACACCTTC
TRBV6-1	TRBJ1-1	-	few	CASETWVFTEAFF	TGTGCCAGCGAAACTTGGGTTTTCACTGAAGCTTTCTTT
TRBV12-3/TRBV12-4	TRBJ1-1	TRBD1	few	CASSFQYGQAGVNTEAFF	TGTGCCAGCAGTTTTCAATACGGACAGGCAGGGGTTAACACTGAAGCTTTCTTT
TRBV15	TRBJ2-1	-	-	CATSRDPVGQGSYNEQFF	TGTGCCACCAGCAGGGACCCGGTGGGCCAGGGCTCCTACAATGAGCAGTTCTTC
TRBV2	TRBJ1-3	-	few	CASVEGSGNTIYF	TGTGCCAGCGTGGAGGGCTCTGGAAACACCATATATTTT
TRBV7-9	TRBJ2-7	-	many	CASRDTGYEQYF	TGTGCCAGCAGGGACACCGGCTACGAGCAGTACTTC
TRBV11-2	TRBJ1-2	-	few	CASSLEGGRTANYGYTF	TGTGCCAGCAGCTTAGAGGGGGGCAGGACCGCTAACTATGGCTACACCTTC
TRBV7-9	TRBJ2-7	TRBD1	-	CASSSLDRDYEQYF	TGTGCCAGCAGTTCCCTGGACAGGGACTACGAGCAGTACTTC
TRBV19	TRBJ1-5	-	many	CASEGQNQPQHF	TGTGCCAGTGAAGGGCAAAATCAGCCCCAGCATTTT
TRBV6-1	TRBJ1-5	-	few	CASRELMGARNQPQHF	TGTGCCAGCAGAGAATTGATGGGGGCGAGGAATCAGCCCCAGCATTTT
TRBV30	TRBJ1-2	TRBD1	many	CAWRQGSYGYTF	TGTGCCTGGAGACAGGGGAGCTATGGCTACACCTTC
TRBV6-1	TRBJ1-5	-	-	CASSEAQEGPQHF	TGTGCCAGCAGTGAAGCGCAGGAGGGGCCCCAGCATTTT
TRBV2	TRBJ1-5	TRBD1	-	CASSDQRQGRNQPQHF	TGTGCCAGCAGTGACCAAAGACAGGGAAGAAATCAGCCCCAGCATTTT
TRBV2	TRBJ1-2	-	many	CASSAAYGYTF	TGTGCCAGCAGTGCGGCCTATGGCTACACCTTC
TRBV30	TRBJ1-1	-	many	CARGGGRTEAFF	TGTGCCCGAGGGGGGGGCAGGACTGAAGCTTTCTTT
TRBV5-1	TRBJ1-6	-	many	CASSLIRNRVNSPLHF	TGCGCCAGCAGCTTGATCAGGAACAGAGTCAATTCACCCCTCCACTTT
TRBV12-3/TRBV12-4	TRBJ2-7	-	-	CASSLGSGRGMEQYF	TGTGCCAGCAGTTTAGGGTCAGGCAGGGGTATGGAGCAGTACTTC
TRBV6-1	TRBJ2-7	TRBD2	-	CASSADGGGSGEQYF	TGTGCCAGCAGTGCGGACGGGGGGGGGAGTGGCGAGCAGTACTTC
TRBV19	TRBJ1-2	-	many	CASSHGSGNYGYTF	TGTGCCAGTAGTCACGGTTCAGGGAACTATGGCTACACCTTC
TRBV5-1	TRBJ2-5	-	many	CASSLGGGAETQYF	TGCGCCAGCAGCTTAGGGGGAGGGGCCGAGACCCAGTACTTC
TRBV20-1	TRBJ2-7	TRBD2	many	CSVKRGASYEQYF	TGCAGTGTTAAGCGGGGGGCTTCCTACGAGCAGTACTTC
TRBV28	TRBJ1-1	-	many	CASSLAMTVMEAFF	TGTGCCAGCAGTTTAGCAATGACAGTCATGGAGGCTTTCTTT
TRBV5-1	TRBJ2-2	-	many	CASSIRRGRIAGELFF	TGCGCCAGCAGCATCCGACGGGGAAGGATCGCCGGGGAGCTGTTTTTT